This T cell receptor beta chain was profiled in a study of graft-versus-host responses after intestinal transplantation. Study-wide background: In this cohort, recipients had multivisceral, liver-intestinal, or isolated intestinal transplants.

Germline V gene data show CDR1 as SGHRS and CDR2 as YFSETQ. The V and J ends lost 3 bases and 8 bases, in that order; junction bases with no gene match: 12. This CDR3 comprises 16 residues. With regard to this clone: Its target is not known. Other DNA variants within this sample encode the same CDR3.

Assay: immunoSEQ multiplex PCR; the TCRdb copy retains only in-frame clones and omits some. This sample has under 85,000 clones, with around 95% found just once. The receptor comes from a human donor who received an intestinal transplant. The source material was unstimulated CD8+ T cells sorted from spleen or lymph node cells, sampled before intestinal transplant. V gene TRBV5-1 combines with J gene TRBJ2-1, with 9 bases that match TRBD2. CDR3 sequence (DNA): TGCGCCAGCAGCTCGGGGGGTGTTGTAGCGGGAGATGAGCAGTTCTTC. It codes for CASSSGGVVAGDEQFF.